The 22 T cell receptor beta chains below all came from one sample that was sequenced in a study of control samples from healthy donors and cancer patients. Assay: immunoSEQ multiplex PCR; the TCRdb copy retains only in-frame clones and omits some. The table shows some 130,000 clones, with 80% to 95% occurring only once. Sequenced sample: blood. These receptors came from a man younger than 30 in good health.

The CDR3 coding sequence is TGTGCCAGTAGCCTAGCGGGGGGCCCCTACAATGAGCAGTTCTTC. Translated, it gives CASSLAGGPYNEQFF. The rearrangement links TRBV19 to TRBJ2-1, with 11 bases fitting TRBD2. Losses at the gene ends were 6 bases for V and 2 bases for J; bases not matched to a gene: 3. The V gene's germline CDR1 is LNHDA and CDR2 SQIVND (reference sequence). This CDR3 is 15 amino acids long.

This rearrangement joins TRBV5-1 to TRBJ2-7, with 8 bases matching TRBD2. Germline V gene sequence: CDR1 SGHRS, CDR2 YFSETQ. This CDR3 spans 14 amino acids. Trimming at V came to 0 bases and at J to 6 bases, leaving 5 bases not matched to a gene. This CDR3 is CASSLERGNGEQYF. In DNA, the CDR3 is TGCGCCAGCAGCTTGGAGCGGGGGAATGGCGAGCAGTACTTC. Looking up the rest from reference TRBV5-1 and TRBJ2-7 gives the full variable domain: KAGVTQTPRYLIKTRGQQVTLSCSPISGHRSVSWYQQTPGQGLQFLFEYFSETQRNKGNFPGRFSGRQFSNSRSEMNVSTLELGDSALYLCASSLERGNGEQYFGPGTRLTVT.

This chain links TRBV19 with TRBJ1-1; a weak D match, TRBD1 (6 bases). V dropped 4 bases and J dropped 1 base, with 13 bases sitting between them. The germline CDR1 and CDR2 sequences are LNHDA and SQIVND (reference sequence). CDR3 length equals 15 residues. CDR3 sequence reads: CASSTSGQTNTEAFF. DNA for the CDR3: TGTGCCAGTAGTACCTCCGGACAGACGAACACTGAAGCTTTCTTT.

The V and J genes are TRBV27 and TRBJ2-1; 9 bases agree with TRBD1. The V and J ends lost 3 bases and 5 bases, in that order; junction bases with no gene match: 8. The CDR3 loop spans 16 amino acids. The germline V gene has CDR1 MNHEY and CDR2 SMNVEV (reference sequence). The chain's CDR3 is CASSLFGTGKDNEQFF. The DNA of the CDR3 is TGTGCCAGCAGTTTGTTCGGGACAGGGAAGGACAATGAGCAGTTCTTC.

V and J are TRBV6-5 and TRBJ1-2, with TRBD1 matching over 9 bases. Germline V gene lookup returns CDR1 MNHEY and CDR2 SVGAGI. The ends lost 5 bases at V and 2 bases at J; junction bases unmatched: 6. The CDR3 has 15 amino acids. The CDR3 reads CASSPTGQGNYGYTF. CDR3 sequence (DNA): TGTGCCAGCAGTCCAACCGGACAGGGGAACTATGGCTACACCTTC.

This chain joins TRBV6-5 and TRBJ1-1, with D possibly matching TRBD1 (6 bases). The germline CDR1 and CDR2 sequences are MNHEY and SVGAGI. The ends were cut back, 6 bases at V and 1 base at J, with 12 bases in the middle. The CDR3 contains 14 residues. CDR3 nucleotides: TGTGCCAGCAGACCGGCAGGGGCGAACACTGAAGCTTTCTTT. It codes for CASRPAGANTEAFF.

This clone came up many times. This sequence joins TRBV5-4 and TRBJ1-5; unclear D gene. V was trimmed by 0 bases and J by 3 bases, leaving 1 base between them. There are 12 residues in the CDR3. Germline-derived CDR1 and CDR2 are SGHNT and YYREEE (reference sequence). The CDR3 bases are TGTGCCAGCAGCTTGGACAATCAGCCCCAGCATTTT. This encodes CASSLDNQPQHF.

This sequence joins TRBV12-5 and TRBJ2-2, with 12 bases aligning to TRBD1. The germline V gene encodes CDR1 LGHNT and CDR2 FRNRAP. The CDR3 sequence is 18 residues long. J lost 8 bases, V lost 1 base, and 11 bases had no gene match. The CDR3 DNA reads as TGTGCTAGTGGTTTGGAATACTCCGGGACAGGGGGCGGGGGGGAGCTGTTTTTT. The encoded protein is CASGLEYSGTGGGGELFF.

This chain connects TRBV7-2 to TRBJ1-5; no definite D call. In germline, CDR1 is SGHTA, CDR2 FQGNSA. The CDR3 sequence is 14 residues long. V dropped 3 bases and J dropped 0 bases, with 6 bases sitting between them. This CDR3 is CASSLGYSNQPQHF. In DNA, the CDR3 is TGTGCCAGCAGCTTGGGGTATAGCAATCAGCCCCAGCATTTT.

The rearrangement links TRBV27 to TRBJ2-7; D is perhaps TRBD1 or TRBD2 (5 bases each). The V end lost 5 bases, the J end lost 3 bases, and 5 bases lay between the germline ends. Germline CDR1 is MNHEY and CDR2 is SMNVEV (reference sequence). The CDR3 extends over 11 amino acids. The CDR3 coding sequence is TGTGCCAGCAGTGGGGGCTACGAGCAGTACTTC. Protein sequence: CASSGGYEQYF.

This chain joins TRBV7-9 and TRBJ1-4; D is unresolved. Germline CDR1 SEHNR, CDR2 FQNEAQ (reference sequence). This CDR3 has 14 amino acids. The V end lost 2 bases, the J end lost 4 bases, and 8 bases lay between the germline ends. The CDR3 loop reads CASSLNIDNEKLFF. In nucleotides, the CDR3 is TGTGCCAGCAGCTTAAATATCGATAATGAAAAACTGTTTTTT.

The genes are TRBV10-3 and TRBJ1-1; 8 nucleotides align to TRBD1. The V gene's germline CDR1 is ENHRY and CDR2 SYGVKD. J gave up 1 base and V 10 bases, and 5 bases lay outside the gene matches. This CDR3 contains 13 residues. CDR3 DNA sequence: TGTGCCACGACGGACAGGGAGAACACTGAAGCTTTCTTT. This codes for CATTDRENTEAFF.

V usage is TRBV13 and J usage is TRBJ2-3; TRBD2 matches 9 bases. The germline CDR1 and CDR2 sequences are PRHDT and FYEKMQ (reference sequence). The CDR3 contains 17 residues. V was pared by 5 bases and J by 4 bases, with 13 bases of the junction left unmatched. The CDR3 bases are TGTGCCAGCAGCCGTTTTCCAGCGGGGGGAGGGGCAGATACGCAGTATTTT. Translation: CASSRFPAGGGADTQYF.

The chain recombines TRBV3-1 (or the pseudogene TRBV3-2) with TRBJ1-5; a weak D match, TRBD1 (5 bases). This CDR3 is 14 amino acids long. Trimming pared 3 bases from V and 4 bases from J, leaving 10 bases between. From germline, CDR1 is LGHDT and CDR2 YNNKEL (reference sequence). CDR3 DNA: TGTGCCAGCAGCCACCACGACAGTAATCAGCCCCAGCATTTT. Encoded protein: CASSHHDSNQPQHF.

The gene calls are TRBV27 and TRBJ1-1; 7 nucleotides line up with TRBD1. Germline lookup yields CDR1 MNHEY and CDR2 SMNVEV (reference sequence). The CDR3 totals 13 residues. V lost 3 bases, J lost 3 bases, and 1 base stayed unmatched. CDR3 amino acids: CASSFDRDTEAFF. The CDR3 DNA is TGTGCCAGCAGTTTCGACAGGGACACTGAAGCTTTCTTT.

The chain is built from TRBV5-6 and TRBJ1-2; TRBD1 might be the D (5 bases). Per the germline V gene, CDR1 is SGHDT and CDR2 is YYEEEE. The V end lost 2 bases, the J end lost 12 bases, and 17 bases lay between the germline ends. This CDR3 region has 13 residues. The CDR3: CASSFTGTRGHTF. The CDR3, as DNA: TGTGCCAGCAGCTTCACCGGGACCCGGGGCCACACCTTC.

The V and J genes are TRBV2 and TRBJ2-1; D is unresolved. V was trimmed by 8 bases and J by 4 bases, leaving 6 bases between them. This CDR3 is 11 amino acids long. Germline assignment: CDR1 SNHLY and CDR2 FYNNEI. The CDR3 region has the DNA TGTGCCAGCGGAATTTACAATGAGCAGTTCTTC. It encodes CASGIYNEQFF.

This chain uses TRBV9 with TRBJ2-5; 12 bases fit TRBD2. Looked up from germline, CDR1 is SGDLS and CDR2 is YYNGEE. The CDR3 runs to 17 residues. The ends lost 0 bases at V and 5 bases at J; junction bases unmatched: 8. This chain's CDR3 is CASSVAASGGGKETQYF. CDR3 in DNA: TGTGCCAGCAGCGTAGCGGCTAGCGGGGGGGGAAAGGAGACCCAGTACTTC.

J is TRBJ1-1 and V is TRBV7-9; no reliable D call. Deletions cut 1 base from V and 0 bases from J, with 0 bases between. The CDR3 totals 12 residues. The germline gives CDR1 SEHNR, CDR2 FQNEAQ (reference sequence). DNA for the CDR3: TGTGCCAGCAGCTTAGTGAACACTGAAGCTTTCTTT. Translation gives CASSLVNTEAFF.

The chain joins TRBV9 to TRBJ2-1; 10 nucleotides align to TRBD1. Germline assignment: CDR1 SGDLS and CDR2 YYNGEE. V was pared by 3 bases and J by 4 bases, with 10 bases of the junction left unmatched. The CDR3 is made up of 17 amino acids. CDR3 residues: CASSALDRGRAYNEQFF. The CDR3 bases are TGTGCCAGCAGCGCCCTCGACAGGGGGCGGGCATACAATGAGCAGTTCTTC.

The chain carries TRBV9 and TRBJ1-4, with TRBD1 matching over 9 bases. V was clipped by 0 bases and J by 8 bases; unmatched bases: 14. The CDR3 loop spans 18 amino acids. Germline loops: CDR1 SGDLS, CDR2 YYNGEE. In DNA, the CDR3 is TGTGCCAGCAGCGTAGGGGCAAACAGGGGGCGGGTTGACGAAAAACTGTTTTTT. This encodes CASSVGANRGRVDEKLFF.

This chain uses TRBV5-1 with TRBJ1-4; TRBD1 matches 8 bases. V gave up 4 bases and J gave up 4 bases; unmatched junction bases: 3. The CDR3 runs 14 residues. The germline V gene encodes CDR1 SGHRS and CDR2 YFSETQ. The chain's CDR3 is CASSIGQGNEKLFF. CDR3 in DNA: TGCGCCAGCAGCATCGGACAGGGTAATGAAAAACTGTTTTTT.